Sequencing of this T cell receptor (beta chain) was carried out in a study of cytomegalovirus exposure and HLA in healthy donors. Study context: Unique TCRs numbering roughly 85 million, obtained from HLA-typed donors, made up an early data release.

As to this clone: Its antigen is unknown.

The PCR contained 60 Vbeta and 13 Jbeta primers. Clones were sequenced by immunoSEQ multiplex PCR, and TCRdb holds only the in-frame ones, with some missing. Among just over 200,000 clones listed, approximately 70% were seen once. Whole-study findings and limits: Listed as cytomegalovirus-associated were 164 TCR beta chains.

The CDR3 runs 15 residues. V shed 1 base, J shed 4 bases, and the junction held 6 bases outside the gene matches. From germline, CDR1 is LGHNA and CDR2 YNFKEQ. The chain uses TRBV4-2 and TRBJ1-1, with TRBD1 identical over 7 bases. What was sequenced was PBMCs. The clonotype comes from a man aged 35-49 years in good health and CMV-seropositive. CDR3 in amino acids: CASSQGEGAGTEAFF. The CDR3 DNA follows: TGTGCCAGCAGCCAAGGTGAGGGGGCGGGCACTGAAGCTTTCTTT.